Each of the 5 T cell receptor beta chains below was sequenced from the same sample in a study of CD8+ T cells in alopecia areata. cDNA serving as the sequencing template came from extracted, reverse transcribed RNA. The table came from immunoSEQ multiplex PCR; TCRdb's copy has only in-frame clones and leaves some out. The data show 50,000 to 70,000 clones, around 44% seen once. Sample: NKG2D-low CD8+ T cells sorted from blood. Receptors originate from a human donor with alopecia areata.

This clone was counted between two and nine times. The J gene is TRBJ2-1, the V gene TRBV6-6, with TRBD2 matching over 11 bases. Germline V CDR1 and CDR2: MNHNY, SVGAGI (reference sequence). The length of the CDR3 is 16 residues. V was clipped by 2 bases and J by 2 bases; unmatched bases: 2. The CDR3: CASSYLAGGPYNEQFF. CDR3 bases: TGTGCCAGCAGTTACCTAGCGGGAGGCCCCTACAATGAGCAGTTCTTC.

This clone came up a few times. The J gene is TRBJ2-1, the V gene TRBV27; 10 nucleotides agree with TRBD2. This CDR3 has 16 amino acids. CDR1 and CDR2 from the germline V gene are MNHEY and SMNVEV (reference sequence). V lost 0 bases to trimming and J lost 7 bases; unmatched junction nucleotides: 6. CDR3 amino acids: CASSLSLAGGQNEQFF. In nucleotides, the CDR3 is TGTGCCAGCAGTTTATCCTTAGCGGGGGGTCAGAATGAGCAGTTCTTC.

This clone was picked up a small number of times. This sequence joins TRBV7-9 and TRBJ2-1, with 9 positions matching TRBD1. The V segment lost 4 bases and the J segment 5 bases; nucleotides outside the gene matches: 6. The CDR3 runs 15 residues. From germline, CDR1 is SEHNR and CDR2 FQNEAQ (reference sequence). The CDR3 DNA follows: TGTGCCAGCAGCTCCGGGACAGGGCGCAACAATGAGCAGTTCTTC. Its translation: CASSSGTGRNNEQFF.

The chain carries TRBV5-4 and TRBJ2-3; D may match TRBD1 or TRBD2 (6 bases each). Germline assignment: CDR1 SGHNT and CDR2 YYREEE (reference sequence). This CDR3 is 14 amino acids long. V lost 3 bases and J lost 7, with 15 bases in between. The CDR3 reads CASSSPGALYTQYF. The DNA of the CDR3 is TGTGCCAGCAGCTCCCCGGGGGCTCTATATACGCAGTATTTT.

The rearrangement joins TRBV30 to TRBJ2-2, with no clear D. Trimming removed 2 bases from V and 8 bases from J, with 3 bases in between. The CDR3 has 10 amino acids. In germline, CDR1 is GTSNPN, CDR2 SVGIG (reference sequence). CDR3 protein: CAWSRGELFF. In nucleotides, the CDR3 is TGTGCCTGGAGTCGAGGGGAGCTGTTTTTT. Full variable domain (outside the CDR3, taken from reference TRBV30 and TRBJ2-2): SQTIHQWPATLVQPVGSPLSLECTVEGTSNPNLYWYRQAAGRGLQLLFYSVGIGQISSEVPQNLSASRPQDRQFILSSKKLLLSDSGFYLCAWSRGELFFGEGSRLTVL.